This T cell receptor beta chain came from a study of memory CD4+ T cells and cytomegalovirus serostatus. Study as a whole: Healthy Belgian adult donors included roughly ten CMV-positive and 24 CMV-negative people. Study outcomes and limitations: Suggested: most of the CMV-linked TCR signature lies in CD4+ memory cells. Repertoires predicted CMV serostatus with median bootstrapped AUC of about 0.95.

Repertoires were generated with immunoSEQ multiplex PCR, while TCRdb's copy carries only in-frame clones and drops some. The sample has roughly 64,000 clones, 60% to 80% seen once. Germline V gene lookup returns CDR1 SQVTM and CDR2 ANQGSEA. Losses at the gene ends were 4 bases for V and 5 bases for J; bases not matched to a gene: 5. The CDR3 is 13 amino acids. As to this clone: The antigen remains undetermined.

Single viable CD3+CD4+CD8-CD45RO+ cells were sorted as the memory CD4+ T cells. Serostatus was set by detecting CMV pp150, pp28, p38, p52 IgG. The material sequenced was memory CD4+ T cells from blood. This receptor was obtained from an adult in good health and CMV-seronegative. The chain couples TRBV29-1 to TRBJ2-1; 7 bases line up with TRBD2. The CDR3 here is CSVGEGTDNEQFF. Here the CDR3 DNA reads TGCAGCGTTGGGGAGGGCACAGACAATGAGCAGTTCTTC.